This paragraph reports one TCR beta chain. These data originate in a study of neurological immune-mediated disorders. Time point given: longitudinal time-point 2. The CDR3 is made up of 13 amino acids. Trimming removed 4 bases at V and 10 bases at J, with 15 bases between. Germline V gene sequence: CDR1 SGDLS, CDR2 YYNGEE. TCRdb redid the calling of the 5' RACE reads with MiXCR, one entry per CDR3 protein. This table has 70,000 to 95,000 distinct CDR3 sequences, less than 15% appearing once. Sequenced material: PBMCs. The source is a female donor with HTLV-1-associated myelopathy (HAM/TSP). This chain connects TRBV9 to TRBJ2-1; D gene uncertain. CDR3 DNA sequence: TGTGCCAGCAGCTATAGGGTAGGGTACGAGCAGTTCTTC. It specifies CASSYRVGYEQFF.